This passage covers 8 T cell receptor beta chains from one sample sequenced in a study of T cells in Graves' hyperthyroidism and ophthalmopathy. What was amplified from RNA transcripts were TCR beta CDR3 regions. TCR CDR3 regions were first amplified by RT-PCR with HTBI primers. TCRdb redid the calling of the multiplex PCR reads with MiXCR, one entry per CDR3 protein. The data contain some 300,000 distinct CDR3 sequences, roughly 15% of them seen just once; the ten biggest clones take up approximately 7.8%. The sequencing input was blood. The receptors were gathered from a woman in her thirties with Graves' hyperthyroidism that later progressed to Graves' ophthalmopathy.

This clonotype showed up many times. The chain employs TRBV5-4 and TRBJ2-3; 9 nucleotides align to TRBD1. The CDR3 has 15 residues. Germline assignment: CDR1 SGHNT and CDR2 YYREEE (reference sequence). J gave up 3 bases and V 2 bases, and 4 bases lay outside the gene matches. CDR3 DNA sequence: TGTGCCAGCAGCTTATACGGACAGGGGACAGATACGCAGTATTTT. This codes for CASSLYGQGTDTQYF.

The V call is TRBV5-5, the J call TRBJ2-7; D assignment may be TRBD1 or TRBD2 (7 bases each). The last part of the DNA fits TRBJ2-1 better; the J call may be wrong. This CDR3 has 17 amino acids. In germline, CDR1 is SGHKS, CDR2 YYEKEE (reference sequence). CDR3 DNA sequence: TGTGCCAGCAGCCTCCTACTTGACAGGGAGGGGTACTACGAGCAGTTCTTC. This codes for CASSLLLDREGYYEQFF.

This clonotype appeared many times. J is TRBJ2-5 and V is TRBV18; TRBD2 is a possible D gene (6 bases). Germline assignment: CDR1 KGHSH and CDR2 LQKENI. The CDR3 is 14 residues long. V was trimmed by 0 bases and J by 1 base, leaving 6 bases between them. CDR3: CASSPPGLQETQYF. CDR3 coding DNA: TGTGCCAGCTCACCACCGGGACTCCAAGAGACCCAGTACTTC.

Many counts were recorded for this clonotype. The CDR3, as DNA: TGCGCCAGCAGCTTGGGGGAGGTCCTTGCCAAAAACATTCAGTACTTC. Encoded protein: CASSLGEVLAKNIQYF. The rearrangement links TRBV5-1 to TRBJ2-4, with D perhaps TRBD2 (6 bases). V lost 0 bases and J lost 1, with 11 bases in between. CDR3 length equals 16 residues. Germline assignment: CDR1 SGHRS and CDR2 YFSETQ.

Many counts were recorded for this clonotype. The chain couples TRBV30 to TRBJ1-5; perhaps TRBD1 as D (6 bases). CDR1 GTSNPN and CDR2 SVGIG come from the germline V gene (reference sequence). The CDR3 contains 13 residues. Trimming removed 4 bases from V and 7 bases from J, with 14 bases in between. The CDR3 coding sequence is TGTGCCTGGAATGGGGGCTATAGCCAGCCCCAGCATTTT. Protein product: CAWNGGYSQPQHF.

Only a few counts were recorded for this clonotype. The rearrangement links TRBV9 to TRBJ2-5, with 12 bases matching TRBD1. J gave up 4 bases and V 2 bases, and 6 bases lay outside the gene matches. The CDR3 consists of 16 residues. Germline V gene sequence: CDR1 SGDLS, CDR2 YYNGEE. The CDR3: CASSVRGQGARETQYF. DNA of the CDR3: TGTGCCAGCAGCGTTAGGGGACAGGGGGCGCGAGAGACCCAGTACTTC.

This clonotype was observed at least ten times. This sequence joins TRBV29-1 and TRBJ1-2; no firm D call. The V gene's germline CDR1 is SQVTM and CDR2 ANQGSEA. CDR3 length: 10 amino acids. Deletions cut 8 bases from V and 4 bases from J, with 8 bases between. Here the CDR3 DNA reads TGCAGCTTAACGGGCTATGGCTACACCTTC. Its translation: CSLTGYGYTF.

In its sample, this clonotype was seen many times. As DNA, the CDR3 is TGTGCCAGCAGTCCCGCTAGACCCTACGAGCAGTACTTC. Translating it yields CASSPARPYEQYF. The chain is built from TRBV27 and TRBJ2-7, with D hard to call. V lost 5 bases and J lost 2, with 10 bases in between. The germline gives CDR1 MNHEY, CDR2 SMNVEV (reference sequence). The CDR3 is 13 amino acids.